The source of this TCR beta chain is a study of T-cell memory formation after mild COVID-19. This CDR3 contains 13 residues. J gave up 7 bases and V 7 bases, and 7 bases lay outside the gene matches. Germline V gene lookup returns CDR1 MNHEY and CDR2 SVGEGT. TCRdb reprocessed the 5' RACE reads with MiXCR, giving one entry per CDR3 protein. The sample yields 90,000 to 120,000 distinct CDR3 sequences, roughly a sixth seen once. This sequence joins TRBV6-2 or TRBV6-3 and TRBJ1-5, with 7 bases fitting TRBD1. This TCR came from a man younger than 30 who had mild COVID-19 (a few samples of this study predate the infection). Cell type and time point are not known. Input material: PBMCs or a T cell subset sorted from them (not recorded which). The CDR3 nucleotides are TGTGCCAGCACCAGACAGGGCTCCCAGCCCCAGCATTTT. The encoded protein is CASTRQGSQPQHF.